Below, 4 T cell receptor beta chains from the same sample are listed, as sequenced in a study of blood T cells in healthy people across ages. A sample-barcoded 5' primer and a J-beta primer mix were used in a second PCR of roughly 7 to 11 cycles. TCRdb reprocessed the 5' RACE reads via MiXCR and lists one record per CDR3 protein. The profile shows 950,000 to 1,200,000 distinct CDR3 sequences, more than 30% of them singletons. Sequenced input: blood. These receptors were collected from a man younger than 35 in good health.

This chain connects TRBV20-1 to TRBJ2-5; 11 bases are shared with TRBD2. V shed 3 bases, J shed 5 bases, and the junction held 8 bases outside the gene matches. This CDR3 contains 15 residues. CDR1 is DFQATT, CDR2 SNEGSKA, per germline (reference sequence). CDR3 region: CSASPGTSGQETQYF. CDR3 sequence (DNA): TGCAGTGCTAGTCCCGGGACTAGCGGTCAGGAGACCCAGTACTTC.

V and J are TRBV29-1 and TRBJ2-2; tentative D call: TRBD2 (5 bases). Trimming took off 4 bases at V and 6 bases at J, with 9 bases between the two ends. The germline V gene has CDR1 SQVTM and CDR2 ANQGSEA. This CDR3 is built from 12 residues. The CDR3 coding sequence is TGCAGCGTTGGACCAGCGGCCGGGGAGCTGTTTTTT. Its protein product is CSVGPAAGELFF.

CDR3 sequence reads: CASSPTGMGEKLFF. CDR3 nucleotides: TGTGCCAGCAGTCCGACAGGGATGGGTGAAAAACTGTTTTTT. The chain joins TRBV6-5 to TRBJ1-4; 7 nucleotides agree with TRBD1. Germline V gives CDR1 MNHEY, CDR2 SVGAGI. Trimming cost V 5 bases and J 7 bases; bases outside gene matches: 7. This CDR3 comprises 14 residues.

The genes are TRBV2 and TRBJ2-7; D uncertain. V was shortened by 1 base and J by 7 bases, with 11 bases between the two germline ends. There are 13 residues in the CDR3. Looked up from germline, CDR1 is SNHLY and CDR2 is FYNNEI. The CDR3: CASSEGPYNEQYF. DNA for the CDR3: TGTGCCAGCAGTGAAGGACCCTACAATGAGCAGTACTTC.